The rows below give T cell receptor beta chains drawn from one sample of a study of blood T cell repertoires in COVID-19. The assay was immunoSEQ multiplex PCR, and TCRdb's table has in-frame clones only and misses some. The sample carries 110,000 to 150,000 clones, 80% recorded once. The material sequenced was peripheral blood. Every receptor here comes from a woman aged 45-59 years with acute or convalescent COVID-19. CDR3s leave out the opening cysteine and the closing phenylalanine or tryptophan. Fields, in order: CDR3 length, V gene, J gene, CDR3 protein.

13,TRBV7-2,TRBJ1-1,ASGRTGNLITEAF
13,TRBV18,TRBJ1-1,ASRRQGEKDTEAF
12,TRBV9,TRBJ1-1,ASSPRLTASEAF
11,TRBV28,TRBJ2-2,ASSPQVSGELF
13,TRBV19,TRBJ2-2,ASGLGTGYTGELF
12,TRBV7-9,TRBJ1-4,ASSGSIGGEKLF
12,TRBV19,TRBJ2-3,ASSAALATDTQY
12,TRBV10-3,TRBJ1-2,AISESEGTASYT
14,TRBV5-1,TRBJ2-2,ASSSVRTGATGELF
13,TRBV5-4,TRBJ2-7,ASSGGGRSSYEQY
12,TRBV19,TRBJ1-2,ASSILGANYGYT
13,TRBV7-9,TRBJ1-1,ASSLKGPSYQGAF
19,TRBV15,TRBJ1-5,ATSREAGKVGGVIRNQPQH
16,TRBV9,TRBJ2-7,ASSVGSSGGYSSYEQY
13,TRBV5-1,TRBJ2-7,ASRKSRDSDPEQY
11,TRBV6-5,TRBJ2-7,ASRGGNSYEQY
13,TRBV6-5,TRBJ2-5,ASTNSGGAFETQY
14,TRBV19,TRBJ1-4,ASSSNSLSANEKLF
9,TRBV4-3,TRBJ1-5,ASSPGWSQH
11,TRBV19,TRBJ1-2,ASTSEVEDGYT
13,TRBV11-1,TRBJ1-5,ASSQGDGTGQPQH
10,TRBV27,TRBJ2-3,ASSRDTDTQY
12,TRBV30,TRBJ1-2,ACQRKGMRYGYT
14,TRBV28,TRBJ2-3,ASTHRLGVGADTQY
11,TRBV6-1,TRBJ1-2,ASSEWQAYGYT
13,TRBV4-2,TRBJ1-4,ASSPEAGRNEKLF
13,TRBV18,TRBJ1-2,ASSPAAEPNYGYT
13,TRBV18,TRBJ2-2,ASSPLGPGIGELF
10,TRBV5-1,TRBJ2-7,ASSLGQGEQY
10,TRBV29-1,TRBJ2-1,SVRDSYNEQF
20,TRBV24-1,TRBJ2-1,ATSDATKDGSGERPPFDEQF
11,TRBV25-1,TRBJ1-1,ASSVSGGTEAF
12,TRBV18,TRBJ2-3,ASSTVSSTDTQY
15,TRBV7-9,TRBJ1-3,ASSLALRGLKGNTIY
9,TRBV7-8,TRBJ1-2,ASSQRYGYT
13,TRBV4-3,TRBJ1-5,ASSQDSTANQPQH
12,TRBV6-5,TRBJ1-2,ASRDSLPNYGYT
13,TRBV7-2,TRBJ1-5,ASSLAVGGYQPQH
12,TRBV6-5,TRBJ1-2,ASSLGVLGVGYT
13,TRBV19,TRBJ1-5,ASSMTGVGNQPQH
11,TRBV4-2,TRBJ1-1,ASSPPVNTEAF
13,TRBV7-2,TRBJ1-4,ASRPGGATNEKLF
10,TRBV6-1,TRBJ2-7,ASSDSAWEQY